One and the same sample provided the 31 T cell receptor beta chains below, sequenced in a study of T-cell memory formation after mild COVID-19. TCRdb re-called the 5' RACE reads with MiXCR, one entry per CDR3 protein. The sample includes approximately 60,000 distinct CDR3 sequences, about a tenth seen only once; the top ten take less than 1.5%. The sequenced sample consisted of PBMCs or a T cell subset sorted from them (not recorded which). Receptors originate from a man aged 18 to 35 who had mild COVID-19 (a few samples of this study predate the infection). Cell type and time point are not known.

This clonotype was seen a handful of times. CDR3 bases: TGCAGTGCCCAGGGGGCAGGGGGGGAAGAGCAGTACTTC. It translates to CSAQGAGGEEQYF. This sequence joins TRBV20-1 and TRBJ2-7; a possible D gene is TRBD1 (8 bases). Per the germline V gene, CDR1 is DFQATT and CDR2 is SNEGSKA (reference sequence). The CDR3 has 13 residues. With 6 bases removed from V and 7 bases from J, the gap between germline ends came to 19 bases.

This clonotype was seen repeatedly, ten times or more. V usage is TRBV5-1 and J usage is TRBJ2-5; unclear D gene. Germline CDR1 and CDR2: SGHRS and YFSETQ. The V end lost 3 bases, the J end lost 5 bases, and 14 bases lay between the germline ends. This CDR3 comprises 14 residues. This CDR3 is CASSSGSLGETQYF. CDR3 coding DNA: TGCGCCAGCAGCTCCGGTTCCCTAGGGGAGACCCAGTACTTC. Drawing the rest from reference TRBV5-1 and TRBJ2-5, the complete variable domain is KAGVTQTPRYLIKTRGQQVTLSCSPISGHRSVSWYQQTPGQGLQFLFEYFSETQRNKGNFPGRFSGRQFSNSRSEMNVSTLELGDSALYLCASSSGSLGETQYFGPGTRLLVL.

This clonotype was picked up many times. The chain couples TRBV5-1 to TRBJ2-5; possibly TRBD1 or TRBD2 for D (5 bases each). Germline V gives CDR1 SGHRS, CDR2 YFSETQ. The CDR3 runs to 15 residues. Trimming removed 4 bases from V and 0 bases from J, with 13 bases in between. The DNA for the CDR3 is TGCGCCAGCAGCGTACTGGGGGAGTACCAAGAGACCCAGTACTTC. Translation: CASSVLGEYQETQYF.

This clonotype was seen a handful of times. The chain employs TRBV4-3 and TRBJ2-3; TRBD2 matches 8 bases. Losses at the gene ends were 1 base for V and 3 bases for J; bases not matched to a gene: 3. This CDR3 is 15 amino acids long. The V gene's germline CDR1 is LGHNA and CDR2 YSLEER. The CDR3 DNA is TGCGCCAGCAGCCAAGCCAGCGGGGGAACAGATACGCAGTATTTT. Translated, it gives CASSQASGGTDTQYF.

The rearrangement links TRBV6-5 to TRBJ2-7; TRBD2 might be the D (6 bases). CDR1 and CDR2 (germline): MNHEY, SVGAGI. V lost 8 bases, J lost 6 bases, and 17 bases lay in between. CDR3 size: 13 residues. Written as DNA, the CDR3 is TGTGCCAGCCGATGGACGGGGGAAGGCGAGCAGTACTTC. It encodes CASRWTGEGEQYF.

The chain employs TRBV18 and TRBJ1-1; TRBD1 matches at 8 bases. The ends lost 4 bases at V and 0 bases at J; junction bases unmatched: 4. The CDR3 loop spans 15 amino acids. Germline V gene lookup returns CDR1 KGHSH and CDR2 LQKENI. CDR3 amino acids: CASSRGTGMNTEAFF. DNA for the CDR3: TGTGCCAGCTCACGAGGGACAGGCATGAACACTGAAGCTTTCTTT.

CDR3 in amino acids: CASSRFQDTEAFF. In DNA, the CDR3 is TGTGCCAGCAGCCGCTTTCAGGACACTGAAGCTTTCTTT. The chain is built from TRBV7-9 and TRBJ1-1, with D unresolved. There are 13 residues in the CDR3. The V and J ends lost 5 bases and 3 bases respectively, with 10 bases between them. The V gene's germline CDR1 is SEHNR and CDR2 FQNEAQ (reference sequence).

Details on this clonotype: This may come from a read error, since a much larger clone is one base off. The rearrangement uses TRBV5-1 and TRBJ2-7; D may be TRBD2 (6 bases). Germline lookup yields CDR1 SGHRS and CDR2 YFSETQ. This CDR3 comprises 12 residues. The V and J ends lost 0 bases and 6 bases respectively, with 7 bases between them. CDR3 sequence reads: CASSLDGGEQYF. CDR3 nucleotides: TGCGCCAGCAGCTTGGACGGGGGCGAGCAGTACTTC. The full variable domain, with the rest looked up from reference TRBV5-1 and TRBJ2-7, is KAGVTQTPRYLIKTRGQQVTLSCSPISGHRSVSWYQQTPGQGLQFLFEYFSETQRNKGNFPGRFSGRQFSNSRSEMNVSTLELGDSALYLCASSLDGGEQYFGPGTRLTVT.

The table lists this clonotype with a few counts. This chain joins TRBV5-1 and TRBJ2-1; TRBD2 agrees at 7 bases. Germline V gives CDR1 SGHRS, CDR2 YFSETQ. This CDR3 contains 13 residues. V dropped 4 bases and J dropped 6; count of bases not matched to a gene: 4. CDR3 sequence reads: CASSVGTTNEQFF. The CDR3 DNA reads as TGCGCCAGCAGCGTAGGGACTACCAATGAGCAGTTCTTC.

The sample holds a few counts of this clonotype. The chain is built from TRBV12-3 or TRBV12-4 and TRBJ1-2, with no clear D. V was trimmed by 5 bases and J by 7 bases, leaving 11 bases between them. This CDR3 is 12 amino acids long. CDR3 protein: CASSEATAGYTF. The CDR3 bases are TGTGCCAGCAGTGAAGCGACGGCTGGCTACACCTTC.

This clonotype was detected ten times or more. The gene calls are TRBV7-2 and TRBJ2-1; TRBD2 aligns across 7 bases. V trimming: 3 bases; J trimming: 12 bases; junction bases outside the gene matches: 20. Germline CDR1 SGHTA, CDR2 FQGNSA. The CDR3 sequence is 17 residues long. Written as DNA, the CDR3 is TGTGCCAGCAGCTTTTTACAGTGGCGGGGGAGAATCGGGTGGCAGTTCTTC. Its translation is CASSFLQWRGRIGWQFF. The whole variable domain, remainder taken from reference TRBV7-2 and TRBJ2-1, is GAGVSQSPSNKVTEKGKDVELRCDPISGHTALYWYRQSLGQGLEFLIYFQGNSAPDKSGLPSDRFSAERTGGSVSTLTIQRTQQEDSAVYLCASSFLQWRGRIGWQFFGPGTRLTVL.

The V call is TRBV6-1, the J call TRBJ2-5; 7 bases fit TRBD1. Germline values: CDR1 MNHNS, CDR2 SASEGT. The CDR3 is 17 residues long. Trimming removed 6 bases from V and 3 bases from J; junction bases left unmatched: 16. CDR3 protein: CASRAILQGLGEETQYF. Written as DNA, the CDR3 is TGTGCCAGCAGAGCCATTTTACAGGGGCTTGGGGAAGAGACCCAGTACTTC.

This clonotype was counted between two and nine times. Written as DNA, the CDR3 is TGTGCCAGCGGGAACACAGGTAGCTCCTACAATGAGCAGTTCTTC. Amino acid sequence: CASGNTGSSYNEQFF. The chain joins TRBV12-3 or TRBV12-4 to TRBJ2-1, with a weak D call TRBD1 (5 bases). V gave up 8 bases and J gave up 0 bases, with 14 bases separating them. The CDR3 is 15 residues long.

This clonotype is medium-sized. The V call is TRBV7-2, the J call TRBJ1-2; tentatively, D is TRBD1 (5 bases). CDR3 length: 12 residues. CDR1 and CDR2 from the germline V gene are SGHTA and FQGNSA. The V and J ends lost 2 bases and 10 bases respectively, with 11 bases between them. As DNA, the CDR3 is TGTGCCAGCAGCTTACTGGGGGACCTCTACACCTTC. Translation gives CASSLLGDLYTF.

This clonotype was picked up a small number of times. The chain couples TRBV6-5 to TRBJ2-1; no clear D. The germline V gene has CDR1 MNHEY and CDR2 SVGAGI. Trimming shortened V by 2 bases and J by 4 bases, and 6 bases separated the two germline ends. CDR3 length: 13 amino acids. The CDR3 DNA is TGTGCCAGCAGTTACAGTTCTTACAATGAGCAGTTCTTC. Translated: CASSYSSYNEQFF.

V usage is TRBV12-3 or TRBV12-4 and J usage is TRBJ2-7; no definite D call. The CDR3 is made up of 16 amino acids. Trimming cost V 3 bases and J 2 bases, with 17 bases left between them. The CDR3 region has the DNA TGTGCCAGCAGTTTGAGCCATCAAAAGGTCACCTACGAGCAGTACGTC. Amino acids: CASSLSHQKVTYEQYV.

The V call is TRBV27, the J call TRBJ2-1, with 10 bases identical to TRBD1. V lost 8 bases and J lost 7; bases outside the gene matches: 11. CDR1 and CDR2 from the germline V gene are MNHEY and SMNVEV (reference sequence). CDR3 length equals 15 residues. The CDR3 coding sequence is TGTGCCAGCGGCCGACAGGGGGCGGTGGTAAATGAGCAGTTCTTC. Translation: CASGRQGAVVNEQFF.

This clonotype was seen a handful of times. This chain connects TRBV7-2 to TRBJ2-2; tentatively, D is TRBD1 (5 bases). CDR1 SGHTA and CDR2 FQGNSA come from the germline V gene. The length of the CDR3 is 15 residues. Deletions cut 2 bases from V and 6 bases from J, with 13 bases between. The CDR3 is CASSLISAGPGELFF. Here the CDR3 DNA reads TGTGCCAGCAGCTTAATTAGTGCAGGGCCCGGGGAGCTGTTTTTT.

This clonotype was counted at least ten times. The chain couples TRBV12-3 or TRBV12-4 to TRBJ2-3; D is perhaps TRBD1 (5 bases). The V end lost 6 bases, the J end lost 8 bases, and 12 bases lay between the germline ends. This CDR3 spans 12 amino acids. The CDR3 protein is CASRAGHGTQYF. CDR3 bases: TGTGCCAGCAGGGCAGGGCACGGTACGCAGTATTTT.

This clonotype has only a few counts. V and J are TRBV9 and TRBJ1-4, with TRBD1 matching 10 bases. Germline trimming cut 4 bases from V and 6 bases from J; bases unmatched to any gene: 6. Germline V gene data show CDR1 as SGDLS and CDR2 as YYNGEE. This CDR3 contains 15 residues. This chain's CDR3 is CASSLGGQGDEKLFF. CDR3 coding DNA: TGTGCCAGCAGCCTCGGCGGACAGGGGGATGAAAAACTGTTTTTT.

This clonotype was detected only a few times. The chain couples TRBV7-9 to TRBJ2-1, with D perhaps TRBD1 or TRBD2 (5 bases each). The germline V gene encodes CDR1 SEHNR and CDR2 FQNEAQ (reference sequence). V was pared by 2 bases and J by 2 bases, with 10 bases between. CDR3 size: 15 residues. DNA for the CDR3: TGTGCCAGCAGCTTACAAGGGACGACCTACAATGAGCAGTTCTTC. Amino acids: CASSLQGTTYNEQFF.

A few counts support this clonotype. The V call is TRBV9, the J call TRBJ1-2; 10 nucleotides align to TRBD1. Trimming removed 3 bases from V and 3 bases from J; junction bases left unmatched: 2. The CDR3 consists of 14 residues. Germline CDR1 SGDLS, CDR2 YYNGEE. Written as DNA, the CDR3 is TGTGCCAGCAGCGCGGACAGGGGGGACTATGGCTACACCTTC. The encoded protein is CASSADRGDYGYTF.

This clonotype was seen more than once but under ten times. This rearrangement joins TRBV7-9 to TRBJ1-5; 7 nucleotides match TRBD1. The CDR3 has 13 residues. CDR1 SEHNR and CDR2 FQNEAQ come from the germline V gene (reference sequence). Losses at the gene ends were 5 bases for V and 7 bases for J; bases not matched to a gene: 5. The DNA for the CDR3 is TGTGCCAGCAGCCCGACAGGGAACCAGCCCCAGCATTTT. It encodes CASSPTGNQPQHF.

The chain uses TRBV6-2 or TRBV6-3 and TRBJ2-1, with 14 bases matching TRBD2. Germline assignment: CDR1 MNHEY and CDR2 SVGEGT. The CDR3 extends over 16 amino acids. V lost 5 bases and J lost 9; bases outside the gene matches: 9. This CDR3 reads CASSPRLAGGMGEQFF. The CDR3 DNA reads as TGTGCCAGCAGTCCCCGACTAGCGGGGGGGATGGGTGAGCAGTTCTTC.

This clonotype was recorded at least ten times. CDR3 amino acids: CASSLALAGGYEQYF. The CDR3 DNA is TGCGCCAGCAGCTTGGCCCTAGCGGGGGGCTACGAGCAGTACTTC. J is TRBJ2-7 and V is TRBV5-1, with TRBD2 matching over 11 bases. V shed 0 bases, J shed 3 bases, and the junction held 2 bases outside the gene matches. The CDR3 is 15 amino acids. Germline V CDR1 and CDR2: SGHRS, YFSETQ. The complete variable domain, with remaining parts taken from reference TRBV5-1 and TRBJ2-7, reads KAGVTQTPRYLIKTRGQQVTLSCSPISGHRSVSWYQQTPGQGLQFLFEYFSETQRNKGNFPGRFSGRQFSNSRSEMNVSTLELGDSALYLCASSLALAGGYEQYFGPGTRLTVT.

This clonotype was found a few times. V gene TRBV7-8 combines with J gene TRBJ2-7; maybe TRBD1 (6 bases). The CDR3 runs to 14 residues. The germline gives CDR1 SGHVS, CDR2 FQNEAQ. Between the trimmed V and J ends, which lost 5 bases and 3 bases, there was a span of 14 bases. CDR3 sequence reads: CASSARGKVYEQYV. CDR3 nucleotide sequence: TGTGCCAGCAGCGCCAGGGGAAAGGTCTACGAGCAGTACGTC.

This rearrangement joins TRBV7-2 to TRBJ2-7; 8 nucleotides line up with TRBD2. The CDR3 covers 15 residues. Trimming at V came to 1 base and at J to 4 bases, leaving 6 bases not matched to a gene. Germline assignment: CDR1 SGHTA and CDR2 FQGNSA. The CDR3 here is CASSLVGSGVYEQYV. The CDR3 DNA sequence: TGTGCCAGCAGCTTAGTGGGTAGCGGGGTATACGAGCAGTACGTC.

In this sample, this clonotype turned up a few times. This sequence joins TRBV6-1 and TRBJ1-2; weak D call: TRBD1 (6 bases). CDR1 is MNHNS, CDR2 SASEGT, per germline. The CDR3 is 15 amino acids. Trimming cost V 6 bases and J 4 bases, with 18 bases left between them. As DNA, the CDR3 is TGTGCCAGCAGAGCCGGCCCAGGGGCGAGCTATGGCTACACCTTC. This gives the protein CASRAGPGASYGYTF.

This clonotype appeared many times. This sequence joins TRBV18 and TRBJ1-5; D unresolved. This CDR3 spans 16 amino acids. Trimming pared 3 bases from V and 7 bases from J, leaving 19 bases between. The germline V gene encodes CDR1 KGHSH and CDR2 LQKENI. The CDR3 reads CASSPTGSWLIQPQHF. In nucleotides, the CDR3 is TGTGCCAGCTCACCTACGGGATCGTGGCTTATACAGCCCCAGCATTTT.

The chain joins TRBV10-3 to TRBJ2-3; D gene ambiguous. The CDR3 loop spans 11 amino acids. V lost 10 bases and J lost 1, with 6 bases in between. Germline loops: CDR1 ENHRY, CDR2 SYGVKD. DNA for the CDR3: TGTGCCACCTATGGCACAGATACGCAGTATTTT. Translating gives CATYGTDTQYF.

The chain carries TRBV5-1 and TRBJ1-1; D is unclear. Germline values: CDR1 SGHRS, CDR2 YFSETQ. This CDR3 comprises 14 residues. V lost 2 bases and J 0 bases, leaving 8 bases between the germline ends. CDR3 in amino acids: CASSLPALNTEAFF. In DNA, the CDR3 is TGCGCCAGCAGCTTACCCGCTCTGAACACTGAAGCTTTCTTT.